This T cell receptor beta chain was captured in a study of blood T cell repertoires in COVID-19. Turning to the study itself: Material from acute and convalescent COVID-19 was sourced from the United States, Italy and Spain. T cells, B-cell-depleted T cells, or PBMCs supplied cDNA or gDNA.

Assay: immunoSEQ multiplex PCR; the TCRdb copy retains only in-frame clones and omits some. The sample has 280,000 or so clones; roughly 86% are singletons. Input material: peripheral blood. The receptor was derived from a man aged 18-30 years with active or convalescent COVID-19.

CDR3 DNA: TGTGCCAGCAGCGAAGTAGCCTATGGCTACACCTTC. This sequence encodes CASSEVAYGYTF. The rearrangement joins TRBV12-1 to TRBJ1-2. TRBV12-1 is recorded as a pseudogene. The CDR3 runs to 12 residues.